This T cell receptor (beta chain) came from a study of blood T cell repertoires in COVID-19. Study context: The samples span acute and convalescent COVID-19 from the United States, Italy and Spain. Sources were T cells, B-cell-depleted T cells, or PBMCs; the material itself was cDNA or gDNA.

Methods used by the authors: Reference gene primer amplification gave estimated nucleated cell counts. Clones were read by immunoSEQ multiplex PCR, and TCRdb kept only the in-frame ones, dropping some. That table is the source of V, J and clone size, and D and trimming were worked out from the DNA. This table holds 150,000 or so clones, 70% to 90% found once. V lost 0 bases and J lost 5; bases outside the gene matches: 10. This CDR3 has 16 residues. The sequence derives from a human donor in a cohort sampled during active COVID-19. This chain links TRBV5-3 with TRBJ1-1, with 7 bases aligning to TRBD1. Being an ORF, TRBV5-3 has a function that is uncertain. The specimen was peripheral blood. CDR3 loop: CARSLAPRDRFTEAFF. CDR3 nucleotides: TGTGCCAGAAGCTTGGCTCCCCGGGACAGATTTACTGAAGCTTTCTTT.